These T cell receptor beta chains were read from a single sample in a study of T cell responses to AZD1222 COVID-19 vaccine. Profiled with immunoSEQ multiplex PCR; TCRdb holds only in-frame clones, not every one. This sample has 100,000 to 150,000 clones, with about nine tenths found just once. The sequenced sample was peripheral blood, obtained on day 0 of AZD1222 vaccination. The receptor source for this set is an adult in good health. CDR3s include the opening cysteine and the closing phenylalanine or tryptophan. The D gene is left open where the match is weak. Rows give clone size only sometimes, using once, few, many, or a class for an expanded clone.

V,length,J,size,D,DNA,CDR3
TRBV6-5,14,TRBJ2-3,NA,TRBD2,TGTGCCAGCGGTAGCGGGAGGGGAACAGATACGCAGTATTTT,CASGSGRGTDTQYF
TRBV19,13,TRBJ2-1,NA,TRBD1,TGTGCCAGTAGCGCGACAGGGTACGATGAGCAGTTCTTC,CASSATGYDEQFF
TRBV6-5,11,TRBJ2-7,NA,NA,TGTGCCACTACCCTCATAGGGGAGCAGTACTTC,CATTLIGEQYF
TRBV28,15,TRBJ2-5,NA,TRBD1,TGTGCCAGCAGCCTGTCGACAGGGGTTGAAGAGACCCAGTACTTC,CASSLSTGVEETQYF
TRBV29-1,13,TRBJ2-1,NA,NA,TGCAGCGCCGGGGCGAGGTCCTACAATGAGCAGTTCTTC,CSAGARSYNEQFF
TRBV6-1,15,TRBJ1-5,NA,TRBD1,TGTGCCAGCAGTGAATTGGGACAGGGTTATCAGCCCCAGCATTTT,CASSELGQGYQPQHF
TRBV15,14,TRBJ2-7,NA,NA,TGTGCCACCAGCAGGGGTCGGGGTAAATACGAGCAGTACTTC,CATSRGRGKYEQYF
TRBV20-1,10,TRBJ2-5,NA,NA,TGCAGTGCTAACGGGGAGACCCAGTACTTC,CSANGETQYF
TRBV25-1,15,TRBJ2-2,few,NA,TGTGCCAGCAGTGAGGCAGGGCAGCACACCGGGGAGCTGTTTTTT,CASSEAGQHTGELFF
TRBV9,13,TRBJ1-5,NA,NA,TGTGCCAGCAGTGGAGGGGGCAATCAGCCCCAGCATTTT,CASSGGGNQPQHF
TRBV15,16,TRBJ2-1,NA,NA,TGTGCCACCAGCAGTGTGGGACGGAGCTCCTACAATGAGCAGTTCTTC,CATSSVGRSSYNEQFF
TRBV11-2,14,TRBJ2-7,NA,NA,TGTGCCAGCAGCTCAAATACCAGGGGAACCGAGCAGTACTTC,CASSSNTRGTEQYF
TRBV6-4,14,TRBJ2-7,NA,NA,TGTGCCAGCAGTGTTACGGCGGGACCCTACGAGCAGTACTTC,CASSVTAGPYEQYF
TRBV7-3,15,TRBJ2-1,NA,NA,TGTGCCAGCAGCCTTCAGGGGGGTAGCCACAATGAGCAGTTCTTC,CASSLQGGSHNEQFF
TRBV5-1,12,TRBJ1-2,NA,NA,TGCGCCAGCAGCCTCAGGAGCGATGGCTACACCTTC,CASSLRSDGYTF
TRBV27,17,TRBJ2-6,NA,TRBD2,TGTGCCAGCAGTCGACTAGCGGGAATGGCTGGGGCCAACGTCCTGACTTTC,CASSRLAGMAGANVLTF
TRBV9,18,TRBJ1-1,NA,NA,TGTGCCAGCAGCGTAGGCTTGAAGGGATTCGAACGGGACACTGAAGCTTTCTTT,CASSVGLKGFERDTEAFF
TRBV5-4,17,TRBJ2-3,NA,TRBD2,TGTGCCAGCAGCTTCAGACTAGCGGTAACTCCGGTGGATACGCAGTATTTT,CASSFRLAVTPVDTQYF
TRBV28,13,TRBJ1-4,NA,NA,TGTGCCAGCACACGGATTCATAATGAAAAACTGTTTTTT,CASTRIHNEKLFF
TRBV6-1,16,TRBJ1-5,NA,NA,TGTGCCAGCAGTGAAGCGCAGGGGTATAGCAATCAGCCCCAGCATTTT,CASSEAQGYSNQPQHF
TRBV18,18,TRBJ2-2,few,TRBD1,TGTGCCAGCTCACCACCCCGGACAGGAAAAGGCTACACCGGGGAGCTGTTTTTT,CASSPPRTGKGYTGELFF
TRBV20-1,17,TRBJ1-1,NA,NA,TGCAGTGCTAATGACCCCTTGGTACGAGGGTTGAACACTGAAGCTTTCTTT,CSANDPLVRGLNTEAFF
TRBV18,15,TRBJ2-7,NA,TRBD2,TGTGCCAGCTCACCTGTCGGACGGGAGGGCCACGAGCAGTACTTC,CASSPVGREGHEQYF
TRBV7-9,15,TRBJ1-2,NA,NA,TGTGCCAGCAGCTCCACCGACCACCCTAACTATGGCTACACCTTC,CASSSTDHPNYGYTF
TRBV6-5,12,TRBJ1-2,NA,NA,TGTGCCAGCAACAGGGACTTCTATGGCTACACCTTC,CASNRDFYGYTF
TRBV9,17,TRBJ1-2,NA,NA,TGTGCCAGCAGCGTAGCTAGGGAGGGGACGGATAACTATGGCTACACCTTC,CASSVAREGTDNYGYTF
TRBV7-8,16,TRBJ1-1,NA,NA,TGTGCCAGCAGCCTATACCCACAGGAGTTAAACACTGAAGCTTTCTTT,CASSLYPQELNTEAFF
TRBV7-8,14,TRBJ2-1,NA,NA,TGTGCCAGCAGCTCACTACTACAATACAATGAGCAGTTCTTC,CASSSLLQYNEQFF
TRBV5-1,12,TRBJ2-3,NA,NA,TGCGCCAGCAGCAATGGTCGAGATACGCAGTATTTT,CASSNGRDTQYF
TRBV5-4,15,TRBJ1-2,NA,NA,TGTGCCAGCAGCTTGGGGGCGGGGCGCAACTATGGCTACACCTTC,CASSLGAGRNYGYTF
TRBV19,14,TRBJ2-1,NA,TRBD2,TGTGCCAGTTCCCCGGGACTAGGATCCAATGAGCAGTTCTTC,CASSPGLGSNEQFF
TRBV15,15,TRBJ2-2,NA,TRBD2,TGTGCCACCAGCAGGGGGACTAGCGGCGGCGGGGAGCTGTTTTTT,CATSRGTSGGGELFF
TRBV30,13,TRBJ1-3,NA,NA,TGTGCCTGGAGTGTACGGGGGGGAAACACCATATATTTT,CAWSVRGGNTIYF
TRBV4-2,17,TRBJ2-7,NA,NA,TGTGCCAGCAGCCAAGATAGTAGCGTTAATAGCTTCTACGAGCAGTACTTC,CASSQDSSVNSFYEQYF
TRBV6-5,14,TRBJ2-7,once,NA,TGTGCCAGCAAAAACAACCGGGGCACCTACGAGCAGTACTTC,CASKNNRGTYEQYF
TRBV5-1,16,TRBJ1-6,NA,NA,TGCGCCAGCAGCTTGGCCTTAGGGGAAGCGAATTCACCCCTCCACTTT,CASSLALGEANSPLHF
TRBV20-1,11,TRBJ1-2,NA,TRBD1,TGCAGTGCTTGGACAGGGGACGGCTACACCTTC,CSAWTGDGYTF
TRBV11-2,13,TRBJ2-7,NA,TRBD1,TGTGCCAGCAGCTGGGACAGCCGGTACGAGCAGTACTTC,CASSWDSRYEQYF
TRBV5-4,13,TRBJ2-7,NA,TRBD2,TGTGCCAGCAGCTTATGGACTAGTCCCAAGCAGTACTTC,CASSLWTSPKQYF
TRBV5-1,15,TRBJ1-4,NA,NA,TGCGCCAGCAGCTTAGGTTTAGGGAGGGAAGAAAAACTGTTTTTT,CASSLGLGREEKLFF
TRBV10-3,17,TRBJ2-1,NA,TRBD2,TGTGCCATCAGTGGGTCAGGTGCGGGAGGGCCTCGCCATGAGCAGTTCTTC,CAISGSGAGGPRHEQFF
TRBV14,14,TRBJ1-2,NA,NA,TGTGCCAGCAGCCCCCCCCTGTTTGGGGTCGGCTACACCTTC,CASSPPLFGVGYTF
TRBV3-1/TRBV3-2,14,TRBJ1-1,NA,NA,TGTGCCAGCAGCCAAGATCAGGGGACACAGGCGGCTTTCTTT,CASSQDQGTQAAFF
TRBV19,13,TRBJ2-7,NA,NA,TGTGCCAGTAGTATAGATCGGGCAGCCGAGCAGTACTTC,CASSIDRAAEQYF
TRBV29-1,15,TRBJ2-1,once,TRBD2,TGCAGCGGCCGCGGGACTAGCGGGGGAAACAATGAGCAGTTCTTC,CSGRGTSGGNNEQFF